The 18 T cell receptor beta chains in this list originate from one sample, sequenced in a study of T cells in Graves' hyperthyroidism and ophthalmopathy. Amplification of TCR beta CDR3 regions was performed using RNA transcripts as template. Primed by the HTBI set, a first-round RT-PCR was run on the TCR CDR3. TCRdb reprocessed the multiplex PCR reads via MiXCR and lists one record per CDR3 protein. The sample shows some 720,000 distinct CDR3 sequences, around 15% of them seen only once. Material for sequencing was blood. The receptors derive from a man between 18 and 29 years old with Graves' hyperthyroidism.

This clonotype was seen a handful of times. The chain uses TRBV6-6 and TRBJ2-1, with TRBD2 matching over 7 bases. Germline lookup yields CDR1 MNHNY and CDR2 SVGAGI (reference sequence). The J segment lost 5 bases and the V segment lost 0 bases, leaving 13 bases of the junction unmatched. The CDR3 covers 18 residues. DNA of the CDR3: TGTGCCAGCAGTTACTCGTTCGTTGCGGGAGATGCCGACAATGAGCAGTTCTTC. This gives the protein CASSYSFVAGDADNEQFF.

This clonotype has only a few counts. The rearrangement joins TRBV2 to TRBJ2-1; 11 positions agree with TRBD2. CDR1 SNHLY and CDR2 FYNNEI come from the germline V gene. With V trimmed by 5 bases and J by 8 bases, 11 bases remained unmatched. The CDR3 sequence is 16 residues long. The CDR3 is CASSPATSGSVDEQFF. The DNA of the CDR3 is TGTGCCAGCAGTCCCGCCACTAGCGGGAGCGTTGATGAGCAGTTCTTC.

The chain combines TRBV11-3 with TRBJ1-1; D unclear. Trimming left V 5 bases short and J 5 bases short, with 18 bases between. Germline lookup yields CDR1 SGHNT and CDR2 YENEEA. The CDR3 is 15 amino acids. CDR3 protein: CASSLGHRKLTEAFF. CDR3 DNA sequence: TGTGCCAGCAGCCTTGGGCACCGGAAACTTACTGAAGCTTTCTTT.

This clonotype was counted only a few times. The rearrangement links TRBV5-8 to TRBJ1-3; the D is unclear. In germline, CDR1 is SGHTS, CDR2 YDEGEE. CDR3 length: 13 residues. The V and J ends lost 1 base and 8 bases respectively, with 10 bases between them. CDR3 loop: CASSLMQEDTIYF. The CDR3 nucleotides are TGTGCCAGCAGCTTGATGCAGGAAGACACCATATATTTT. The variable domain in full, with the rest retrieved from reference TRBV5-8 and TRBJ1-3, is EAGVTQSPTHLIKTRGQQATLRCSPISGHTSVYWYQQALGLGLQFLLWYDEGEERNRGNFPPRFSGRQFPNYSSELNVNALELEDSALYLCASSLMQEDTIYFGEGSWLTVV.

This clonotype was counted at least ten times. The V and J genes are TRBV28 and TRBJ1-2; D may be TRBD1 (6 bases). Between the trimmed V and J ends, which lost 1 base and 1 base, there was a span of 13 bases. The CDR3 sequence is 16 residues long. Germline assignment: CDR1 MDHEN and CDR2 SYDVKM. The CDR3 DNA follows: TGTGCCAGCAGTTTATATTCGGGGGCGGGTAACTATGGCTACACCTTC. Translation: CASSLYSGAGNYGYTF.

Ten or more counts support this clonotype. The V and J genes are TRBV28 and TRBJ2-7, with 14 bases aligning to TRBD2. Trimming removed 7 bases from V and 2 bases from J; junction bases left unmatched: 10. From germline, CDR1 is MDHEN and CDR2 SYDVKM. The CDR3 loop spans 17 amino acids. In DNA, the CDR3 is TGTGCCAGCACAGCCGGGACTAGCGGGAGACTCCCCTACGAGCAGTACTTC. Amino acids: CASTAGTSGRLPYEQYF.

This clonotype was recorded many times. The V call is TRBV28, the J call TRBJ2-7; the D is unclear. Germline CDR1 and CDR2: MDHEN and SYDVKM. CDR3 length equals 12 residues. V lost 3 bases and J lost 5, with 8 bases in between. The CDR3 is CASSLVANEQYF. CDR3 coding DNA: TGTGCCAGCAGTTTGGTCGCCAACGAGCAGTACTTC.

V is TRBV28 and J is TRBJ1-2; D is undetermined. Per germline, CDR1 MDHEN and CDR2 SYDVKM. V was shortened by 2 bases and J by 6 bases, with 10 bases between the two germline ends. The CDR3 is 13 residues long. CDR3 coding DNA: TGTGCCAGCAGTTTAGTACACGGAGATGGCTACACCTTC. It specifies CASSLVHGDGYTF.

This clonotype was seen at least ten times. CDR3 in amino acids: CAISGASGSGETQYF. The CDR3 DNA reads as TGTGCCATCAGTGGAGCTAGCGGGAGTGGGGAGACCCAGTACTTC. The genes are TRBV10-3 and TRBJ2-5; 10 bases match TRBD2. Germline CDR1 ENHRY, CDR2 SYGVKD. J was trimmed by 5 bases and V by 4 bases; bases with no gene match: 7. The CDR3 spans 15 residues.

The CDR3 spells CASSPFMAGMAYEQYF. CDR3 sequence (DNA): TGTGCCAGCTCACCGTTTATGGCAGGGATGGCTTACGAGCAGTACTTC. The rearrangement links TRBV18 to TRBJ2-7; perhaps TRBD1 as D (5 bases). The germline V gene has CDR1 KGHSH and CDR2 LQKENI. CDR3 length equals 16 residues. Trimming removed 3 bases from V and 4 bases from J, with 19 bases in between.

The chain combines TRBV20-1 with TRBJ1-5, with D possibly TRBD1 on 5 matching bases. This CDR3 contains 13 residues. Trimming took off 5 bases at V and 3 bases at J, with 11 bases between the two ends. Germline assignment: CDR1 DFQATT and CDR2 SNEGSKA (reference sequence). CDR3 residues: CSAEGSYNQPQHF. CDR3 in DNA: TGCAGTGCTGAGGGGTCATACAATCAGCCCCAGCATTTT.

For this clonotype: One base away lies a much larger clone, so this may be a sequencing read error. The chain recombines TRBV5-1 with TRBJ2-1; a possible D gene is TRBD2 (6 bases). The V gene's germline CDR1 is SGHRS and CDR2 YFSETQ. The CDR3 length is 13 residues. Here the CDR3 DNA reads TGCGCCGGCAGCTTGGAGGGGACGGGTGAGCAGTTCTTC. It specifies CAGSLEGTGEQFF.

This clonotype has ten or more counts. The chain combines TRBV24-1 with TRBJ2-3, with 7 nucleotides matching TRBD1. J gave up 3 bases and V 4 bases, and 3 bases lay outside the gene matches. This CDR3 comprises 14 residues. CDR1 is KGHDR, CDR2 SFDVKD, per germline. The CDR3: CATSETGVTDTQYF. CDR3 DNA: TGTGCCACCAGTGAAACAGGGGTGACAGATACGCAGTATTTT.

The chain is built from TRBV20-1 and TRBJ2-1, with a tentative D call TRBD2 (6 bases). CDR1 DFQATT and CDR2 SNEGSKA come from the germline V gene (reference sequence). V dropped 0 bases and J dropped 6 bases, with 12 bases sitting between them. This CDR3 spans 14 amino acids. As DNA, the CDR3 is TGCAGTGCTAGAGATACCCAGGGAGGCAATGAGCAGTTCTTC. Translating it yields CSARDTQGGNEQFF.

This clonotype was observed a handful of times. One junction end disagrees with the germline gene, perhaps due to a read error. This chain uses TRBV12-3 or TRBV12-4 with TRBJ1-1; D is unclear. This CDR3 comprises 13 residues. This CDR3 is CASSSSPDLEGFF. The CDR3 DNA sequence: TGTGCCAGCAGTTCCTCGCCGGACCTGGAAGGTTTCTTT.

The J gene is TRBJ2-1, the V gene TRBV24-1; tentative D call: TRBD1 (5 bases). Trimming removed 2 bases from V and 10 bases from J, with 11 bases in between. Germline CDR1 and CDR2: KGHDR and SFDVKD. The CDR3 length is 13 residues. CDR3 DNA: TGTGCCACCAGTGATTCCGACAGTGGGGAGCAGTTCTTC. The encoded protein is CATSDSDSGEQFF.

This clonotype came up many times. The rearrangement links TRBV28 to TRBJ2-5; no clear D. Germline-derived CDR1 and CDR2 are MDHEN and SYDVKM. The V end lost 4 bases, the J end lost 2 bases, and 11 bases lay between the germline ends. The CDR3 totals 14 residues. The CDR3 reads CASSYPGRQETQYF. The DNA of the CDR3 is TGTGCCAGCAGTTATCCGGGTCGGCAAGAGACCCAGTACTTC.

This clonotype was recorded at least ten times. The chain joins TRBV12-3 or TRBV12-4 to TRBJ2-1; the match to TRBD2 covers 8 bases. Trimming took 3 bases from V and 8 from J; bases not matched to a gene: 6. This CDR3 region has 14 residues. CDR3 DNA sequence: TGTGCCAGCAGTTTCAACGGACTAGCAGATGAGCAGTTCTTC. Residues: CASSFNGLADEQFF.